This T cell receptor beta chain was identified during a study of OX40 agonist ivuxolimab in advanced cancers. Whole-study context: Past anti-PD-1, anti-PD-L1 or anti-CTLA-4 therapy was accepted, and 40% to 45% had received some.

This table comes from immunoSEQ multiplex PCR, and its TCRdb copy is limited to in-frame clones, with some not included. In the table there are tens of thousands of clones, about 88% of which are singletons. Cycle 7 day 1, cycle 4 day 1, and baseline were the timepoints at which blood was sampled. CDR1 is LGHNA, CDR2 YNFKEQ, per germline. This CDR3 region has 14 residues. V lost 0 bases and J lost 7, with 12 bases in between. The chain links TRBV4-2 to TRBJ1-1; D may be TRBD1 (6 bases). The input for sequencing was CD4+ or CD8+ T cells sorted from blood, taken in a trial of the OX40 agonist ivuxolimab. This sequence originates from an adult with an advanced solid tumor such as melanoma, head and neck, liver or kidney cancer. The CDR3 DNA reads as TGTGCCAGCAGCCAAGAGGTAGGGGGGCTTGAAGCTTTCTTT. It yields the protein CASSQEVGGLEAFF.